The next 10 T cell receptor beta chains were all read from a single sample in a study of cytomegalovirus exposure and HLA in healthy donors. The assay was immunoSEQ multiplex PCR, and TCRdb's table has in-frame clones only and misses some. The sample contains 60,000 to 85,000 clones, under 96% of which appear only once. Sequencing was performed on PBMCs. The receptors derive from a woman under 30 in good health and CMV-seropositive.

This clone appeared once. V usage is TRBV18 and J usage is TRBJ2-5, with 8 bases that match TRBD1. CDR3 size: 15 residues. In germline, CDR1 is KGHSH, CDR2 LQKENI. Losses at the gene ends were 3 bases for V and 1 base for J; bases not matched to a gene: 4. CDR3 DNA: TGTGCCAGCTCACCCGGACAGGGTGGCCAAGAGACCCAGTACTTC. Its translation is CASSPGQGGQETQYF.

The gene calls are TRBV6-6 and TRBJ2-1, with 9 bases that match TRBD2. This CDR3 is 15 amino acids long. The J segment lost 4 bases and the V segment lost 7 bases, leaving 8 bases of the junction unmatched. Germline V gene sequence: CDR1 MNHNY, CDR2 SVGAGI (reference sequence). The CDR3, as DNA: TGTGCCAGCACCCTGACTAGCGGCCGTTACAATGAGCAGTTCTTC. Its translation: CASTLTSGRYNEQFF.

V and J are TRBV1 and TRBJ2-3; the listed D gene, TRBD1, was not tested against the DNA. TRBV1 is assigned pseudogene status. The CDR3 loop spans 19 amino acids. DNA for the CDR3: TGCACCAGCAGCCAAGAGGGCTTTACTAGGGGACAGGACACAGATACGCAGTATTTT. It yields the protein CTSSQEGFTRGQDTDTQYF.

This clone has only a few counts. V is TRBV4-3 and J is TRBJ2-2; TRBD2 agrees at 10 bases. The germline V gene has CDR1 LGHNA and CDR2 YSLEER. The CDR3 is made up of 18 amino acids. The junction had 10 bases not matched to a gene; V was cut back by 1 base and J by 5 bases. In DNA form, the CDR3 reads TGCGCCAGCAGCCAAGGCGGGGAGCGGGAGGGCCGAACCGGGGAGCTGTTTTTT. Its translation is CASSQGGEREGRTGELFF.

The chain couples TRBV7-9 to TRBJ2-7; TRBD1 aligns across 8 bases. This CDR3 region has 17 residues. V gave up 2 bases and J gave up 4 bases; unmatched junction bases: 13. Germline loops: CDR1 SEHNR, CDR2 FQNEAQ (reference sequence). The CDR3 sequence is CASSLWAMDRAEYEQYF. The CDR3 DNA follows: TGTGCCAGCAGCTTATGGGCTATGGACAGGGCGGAGTACGAGCAGTACTTC.

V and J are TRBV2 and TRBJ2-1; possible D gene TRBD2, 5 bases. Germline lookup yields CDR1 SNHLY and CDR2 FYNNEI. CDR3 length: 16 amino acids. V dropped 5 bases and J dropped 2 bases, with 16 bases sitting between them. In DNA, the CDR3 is TGTGCCAGCAGTCGAGTGTTTAGCGCAACCTACAATGAGCAGTTCTTC. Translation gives CASSRVFSATYNEQFF.

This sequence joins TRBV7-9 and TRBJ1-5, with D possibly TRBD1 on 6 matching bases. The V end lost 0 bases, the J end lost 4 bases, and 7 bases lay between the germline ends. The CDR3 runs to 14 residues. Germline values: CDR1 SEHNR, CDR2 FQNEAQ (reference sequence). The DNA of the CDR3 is TGTGCCAGCAGCTTAGCGGGACAAAATCAGCCCCAGCATTTT. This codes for CASSLAGQNQPQHF.

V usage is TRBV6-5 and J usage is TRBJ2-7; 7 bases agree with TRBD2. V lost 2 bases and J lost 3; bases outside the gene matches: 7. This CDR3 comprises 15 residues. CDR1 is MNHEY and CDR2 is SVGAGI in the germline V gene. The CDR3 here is CASSYASGGDYEQYF. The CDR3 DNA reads TGTGCCAGCAGTTACGCTAGCGGAGGGGACTACGAGCAGTACTTC.

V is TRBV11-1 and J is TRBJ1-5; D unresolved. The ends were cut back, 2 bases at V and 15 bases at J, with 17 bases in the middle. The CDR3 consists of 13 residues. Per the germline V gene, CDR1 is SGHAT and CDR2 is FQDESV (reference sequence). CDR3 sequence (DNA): TGTGCCAGCAGCTTAACGGCGAGGGCCCCCACGCATTTT. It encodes CASSLTARAPTHF.

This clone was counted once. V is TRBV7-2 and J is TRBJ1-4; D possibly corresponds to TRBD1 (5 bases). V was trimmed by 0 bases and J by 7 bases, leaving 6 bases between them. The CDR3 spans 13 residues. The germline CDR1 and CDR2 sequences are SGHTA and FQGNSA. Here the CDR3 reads CASSLAQGEKLFF. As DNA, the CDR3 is TGTGCCAGCAGCTTAGCCCAGGGTGAAAAACTGTTTTTT.